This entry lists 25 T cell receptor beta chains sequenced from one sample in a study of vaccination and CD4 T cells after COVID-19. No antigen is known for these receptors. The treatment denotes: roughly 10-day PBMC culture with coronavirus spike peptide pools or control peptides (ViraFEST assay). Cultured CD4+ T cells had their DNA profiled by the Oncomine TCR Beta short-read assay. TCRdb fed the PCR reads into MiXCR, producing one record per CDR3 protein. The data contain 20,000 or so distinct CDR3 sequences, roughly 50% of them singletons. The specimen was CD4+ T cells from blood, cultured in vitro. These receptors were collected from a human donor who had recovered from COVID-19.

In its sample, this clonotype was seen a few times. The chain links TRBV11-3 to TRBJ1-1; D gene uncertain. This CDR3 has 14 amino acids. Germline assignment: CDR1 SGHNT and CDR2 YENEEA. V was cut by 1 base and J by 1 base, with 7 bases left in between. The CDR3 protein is CASSLGHRNTEAFF. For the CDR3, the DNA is TGTGCCAGCAGCTTAGGTCACAGGAACACTGAAGCTTTCTTT.

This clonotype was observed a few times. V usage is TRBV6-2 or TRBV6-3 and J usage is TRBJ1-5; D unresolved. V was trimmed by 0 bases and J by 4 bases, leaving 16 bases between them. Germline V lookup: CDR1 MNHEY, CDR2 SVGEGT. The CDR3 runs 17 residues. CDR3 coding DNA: TGTGCCAGCAGTTACTCAGCGGCAGATATCGGGAATCAGCCCCAGCATTTT. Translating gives CASSYSAADIGNQPQHF.

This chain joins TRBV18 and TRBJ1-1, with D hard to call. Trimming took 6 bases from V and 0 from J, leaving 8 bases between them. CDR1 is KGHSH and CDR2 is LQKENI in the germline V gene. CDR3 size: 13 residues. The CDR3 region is CASSPRLNTEAFF. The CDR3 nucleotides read TGTGCCAGCTCGCCCAGATTGAACACTGAAGCTTTCTTT.

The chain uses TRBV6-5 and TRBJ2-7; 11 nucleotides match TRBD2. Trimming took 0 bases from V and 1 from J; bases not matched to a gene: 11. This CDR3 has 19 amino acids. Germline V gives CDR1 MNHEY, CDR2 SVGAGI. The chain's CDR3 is CASSYSSPQLAGVSYEQYF. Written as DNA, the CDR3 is TGTGCCAGCAGTTACTCGAGTCCCCAACTAGCGGGAGTATCCTACGAGCAGTACTTC.

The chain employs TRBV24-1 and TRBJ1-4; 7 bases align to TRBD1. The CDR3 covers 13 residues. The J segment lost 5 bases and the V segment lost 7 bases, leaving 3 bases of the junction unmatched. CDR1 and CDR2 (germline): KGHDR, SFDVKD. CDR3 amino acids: CATRGTENEKLFF. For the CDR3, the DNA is TGTGCCACCAGGGGGACAGAGAATGAAAAACTGTTTTTT.

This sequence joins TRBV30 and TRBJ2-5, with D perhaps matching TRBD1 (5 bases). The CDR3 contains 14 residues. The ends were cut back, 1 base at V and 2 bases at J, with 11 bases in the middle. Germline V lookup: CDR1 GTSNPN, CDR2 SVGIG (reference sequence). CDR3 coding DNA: TGTGCCTGGAGTGGGGCGGCAGGGCAAGAGACCCAGTACTTC. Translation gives CAWSGAAGQETQYF.

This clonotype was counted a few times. This CDR3 reads CASSAAGASGKGVTGELFF. Written as DNA, the CDR3 is TGTGCCAGCAGCGCCGCTGGAGCTAGCGGGAAGGGAGTCACCGGGGAGCTGTTTTTT. The V and J genes are TRBV7-3 and TRBJ2-2, with 9 bases fitting TRBD2. This CDR3 is built from 19 residues. Trimming took 5 bases from V and 4 from J; bases not matched to a gene: 17. CDR1 and CDR2 (germline): SGHTA, FQGTGA.

CDR3 bases: TGTGCCAGCACGGGGACTAGCGGGCCCCGAGACACCTACGAGCAGTACTTC. Encoded protein: CASTGTSGPRDTYEQYF. This rearrangement joins TRBV21-1 to TRBJ2-7; the table's D call, TRBD2, was not checked against the DNA. TRBV21-1 is a pseudogene segment. The CDR3 covers 17 residues.

The CDR3 DNA reads TGCAGCGTTGAAGCCTGGCGGGGTACCTACGAGCAGTACTTC. It encodes CSVEAWRGTYEQYF. V is TRBV29-1 and J is TRBJ2-7, with D maybe TRBD2 (6 bases). The ends were cut back, 1 base at V and 2 bases at J, with 12 bases in the middle. CDR1 SQVTM and CDR2 ANQGSEA come from the germline V gene. The length of the CDR3 is 14 residues.

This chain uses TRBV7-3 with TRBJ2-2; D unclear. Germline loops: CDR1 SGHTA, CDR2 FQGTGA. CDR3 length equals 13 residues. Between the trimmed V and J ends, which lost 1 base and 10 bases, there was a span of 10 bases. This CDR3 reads CASSLNTDSELFF. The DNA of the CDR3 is TGTGCCAGCAGCTTAAACACAGACTCGGAGCTGTTTTTT.

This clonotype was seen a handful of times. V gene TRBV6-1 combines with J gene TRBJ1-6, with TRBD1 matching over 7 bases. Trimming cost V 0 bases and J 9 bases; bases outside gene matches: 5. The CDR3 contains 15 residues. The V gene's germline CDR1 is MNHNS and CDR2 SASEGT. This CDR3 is CASSEAPGTASPLHF. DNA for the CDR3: TGTGCCAGCAGTGAAGCCCCCGGGACAGCTTCACCCCTCCACTTT.

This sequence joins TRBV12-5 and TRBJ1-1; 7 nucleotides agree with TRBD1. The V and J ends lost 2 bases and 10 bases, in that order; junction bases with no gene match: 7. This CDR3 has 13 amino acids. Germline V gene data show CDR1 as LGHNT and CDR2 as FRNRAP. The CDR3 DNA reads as TGTGCTAGTGGTTTGTACGTCCGGACAGGAGCTTTCTTT. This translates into CASGLYVRTGAFF.

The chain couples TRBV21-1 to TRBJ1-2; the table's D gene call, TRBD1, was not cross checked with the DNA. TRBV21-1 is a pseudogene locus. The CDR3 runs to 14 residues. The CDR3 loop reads CASSKRDRGNGYTF. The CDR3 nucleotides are TGTGCCAGCAGCAAGCGGGACAGGGGGAATGGCTACACCTTC.

CDR3 in amino acids: CASSLAGGVYEQYF. The DNA for the CDR3 is TGTGCCAGCAGCTTAGCGGGAGGGGTCTACGAGCAGTACTTC. The V and J genes are TRBV6-1 and TRBJ2-7; 11 bases match TRBD2. Germline values: CDR1 MNHNS, CDR2 SASEGT. This CDR3 comprises 14 residues. V was clipped by 6 bases and J by 3 bases; unmatched bases: 4.

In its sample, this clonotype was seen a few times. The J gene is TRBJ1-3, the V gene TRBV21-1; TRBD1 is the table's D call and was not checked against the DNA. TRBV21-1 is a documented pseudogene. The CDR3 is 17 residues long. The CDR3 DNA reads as TGTGCCAGCAGCAAAGTGAGGTCCAGGGTACGTACAAACACCATATATTTT. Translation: CASSKVRSRVRTNTIYF.

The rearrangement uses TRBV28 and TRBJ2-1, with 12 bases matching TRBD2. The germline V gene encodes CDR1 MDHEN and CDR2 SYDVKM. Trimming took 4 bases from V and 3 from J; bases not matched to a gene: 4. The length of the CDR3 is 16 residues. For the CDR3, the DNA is TGTGCCAGCAGTTCCCGGACTAGCGGGGACTACAATGAGCAGTTCTTC. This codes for CASSSRTSGDYNEQFF.

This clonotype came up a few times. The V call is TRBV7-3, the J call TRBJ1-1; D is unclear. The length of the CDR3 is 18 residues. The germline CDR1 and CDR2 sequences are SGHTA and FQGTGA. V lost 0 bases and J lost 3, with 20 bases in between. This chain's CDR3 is CASSLTPSWGAGDTEAFF. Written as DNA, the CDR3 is TGTGCCAGCAGCTTAACCCCCTCTTGGGGAGCCGGGGACACTGAAGCTTTCTTT. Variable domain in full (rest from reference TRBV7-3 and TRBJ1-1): GAGVSQTPSNKVTEKGKYVELRCDPISGHTALYWYRQSLGQGPEFLIYFQGTGAADDSGLPNDRFFAVRPEGSVSTLKIQRTERGDSAVYLCASSLTPSWGAGDTEAFFGQGTRLTVV.

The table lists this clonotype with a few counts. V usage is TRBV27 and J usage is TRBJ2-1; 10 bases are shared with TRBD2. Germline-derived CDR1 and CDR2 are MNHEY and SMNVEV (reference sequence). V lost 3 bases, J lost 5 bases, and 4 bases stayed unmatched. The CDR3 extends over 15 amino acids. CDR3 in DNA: TGTGCCAGCAGTTTTGGACTAGCGGTGAACAATGAGCAGTTCTTC. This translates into CASSFGLAVNNEQFF.

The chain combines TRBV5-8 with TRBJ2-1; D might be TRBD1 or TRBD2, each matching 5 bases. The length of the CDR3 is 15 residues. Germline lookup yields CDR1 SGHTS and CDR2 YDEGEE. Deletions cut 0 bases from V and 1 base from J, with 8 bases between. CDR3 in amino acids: CASSLAGRSYNEQFF. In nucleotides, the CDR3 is TGTGCCAGCAGCTTGGCGGGGCGGTCCTACAATGAGCAGTTCTTC.

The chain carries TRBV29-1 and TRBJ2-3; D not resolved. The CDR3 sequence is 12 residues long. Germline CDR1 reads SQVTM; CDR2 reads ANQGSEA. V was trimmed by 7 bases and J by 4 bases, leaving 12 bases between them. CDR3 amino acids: CSGSAHADTQYF. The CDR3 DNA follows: TGCAGCGGGTCGGCACACGCAGATACGCAGTATTTT.

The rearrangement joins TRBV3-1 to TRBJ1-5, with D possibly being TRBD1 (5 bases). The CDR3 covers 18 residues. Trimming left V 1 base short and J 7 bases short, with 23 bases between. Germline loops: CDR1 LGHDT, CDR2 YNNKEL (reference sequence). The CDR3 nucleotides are TGTGCCAGCAGCCAAGCTAGATCGGGACGGCAGCAGAGGCAGCCCCAGCATTTT. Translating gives CASSQARSGRQQRQPQHF. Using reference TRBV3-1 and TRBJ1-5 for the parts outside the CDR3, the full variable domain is DTAVSQTPKYLVTQMGNDKSIKCEQNLGHDTMYWYKQDSKKFLKIMFSYNNKELIINETVPNRFSPKSPDKAHLNLHINSLELGDSAVYFCASSQARSGRQQRQPQHFGDGTRLSIL.

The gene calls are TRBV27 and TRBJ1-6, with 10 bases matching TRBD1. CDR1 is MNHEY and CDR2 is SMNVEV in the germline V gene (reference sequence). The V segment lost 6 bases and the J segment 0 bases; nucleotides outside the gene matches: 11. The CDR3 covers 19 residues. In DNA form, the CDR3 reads TGTGCCAGCAGCCGAAAAGGGACAGGGGTGAGCTCCTATAATTCACCCCTCCACTTT. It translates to CASSRKGTGVSSYNSPLHF.

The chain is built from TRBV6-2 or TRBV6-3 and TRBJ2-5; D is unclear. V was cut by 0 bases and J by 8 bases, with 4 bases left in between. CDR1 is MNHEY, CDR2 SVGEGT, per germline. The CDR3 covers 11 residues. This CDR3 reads CASSYSYTQYF. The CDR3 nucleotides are TGTGCCAGCAGTTACTCATATACCCAGTACTTC.

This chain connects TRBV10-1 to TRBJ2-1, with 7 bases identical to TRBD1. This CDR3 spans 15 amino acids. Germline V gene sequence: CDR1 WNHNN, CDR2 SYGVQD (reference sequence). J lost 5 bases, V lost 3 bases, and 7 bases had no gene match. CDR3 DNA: TGCGCCAGCAGTGAACCGGGACAGTCTCACAATGAGCAGTTCTTC. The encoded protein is CASSEPGQSHNEQFF.

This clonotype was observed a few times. This CDR3 reads CASSSDRGGDGYTF. CDR3 DNA sequence: TGTGCCAGCAGCTCGGACAGGGGAGGGGATGGCTACACCTTC. The chain couples TRBV7-3 to TRBJ1-2, with 9 bases matching TRBD1. The CDR3 spans 14 residues. Germline V gene lookup returns CDR1 SGHTA and CDR2 FQGTGA. Trimming cost V 4 bases and J 6 bases; bases outside gene matches: 6. The variable domain in full, with the rest retrieved from reference TRBV7-3 and TRBJ1-2, is GAGVSQTPSNKVTEKGKYVELRCDPISGHTALYWYRQSLGQGPEFLIYFQGTGAADDSGLPNDRFFAVRPEGSVSTLKIQRTERGDSAVYLCASSSDRGGDGYTFGSGTRLTVV.